These T cell receptor beta chains were read from a single sample in a study of blood T cell repertoires in COVID-19. Here immunoSEQ multiplex PCR was the method, and the copy in TCRdb shows in-frame clones only, minus some. The sample holds about 200,000 clones, approximately 86% seen once. Sequencing was done on a sample of peripheral blood. The source is a man in his sixties with acute or convalescent COVID-19. Each CDR3 is given with its conserved first and last residue. The order of the fields is J gene, V gene, CDR3 protein.

J gene: TRBJ2-1
V gene: TRBV24-1
CDR3 protein: CAISDTSGGTREQFF

J gene: TRBJ1-2
V gene: TRBV4-1
CDR3 protein: CASSQVQVLNYGYTF

J gene: TRBJ2-7
V gene: TRBV5-1
CDR3 protein: CASSWGRDRGYEQYF

J gene: TRBJ1-1
V gene: TRBV5-1
CDR3 protein: CASSSTGSEAFF

J gene: TRBJ2-3
V gene: TRBV5-1
CDR3 protein: CASSLATGTQYF

J gene: TRBJ1-2
V gene: TRBV6-5
CDR3 protein: CASREGTYGYTF

J gene: TRBJ2-5
V gene: TRBV5-1
CDR3 protein: CASSLQTGVGETQYF

J gene: TRBJ1-1
V gene: TRBV12-3/TRBV12-4
CDR3 protein: CASSFGLNTEAFF

J gene: TRBJ1-2
V gene: TRBV9
CDR3 protein: CASSVSGQEGGYTF

J gene: TRBJ2-1
V gene: TRBV19
CDR3 protein: CASSITETYEQFF